This T cell receptor beta chain emerged from a study of T-cell memory formation after mild COVID-19. This clonotype was observed at least ten times. Germline V gene sequence: CDR1 SGHTA, CDR2 FQGTGA. The junction had 11 bases not matched to a gene; V was cut back by 1 base and J by 0 bases. This CDR3 comprises 18 residues. Constant-segment primers and 5'RACE yielded cDNA libraries for TCR alpha and TCR beta, each carrying sample barcodes and UMIs. MiXCR, applied by TCRdb to the 5' RACE reads, yields one record per CDR3 protein. The table lists some 600,000 distinct CDR3 sequences, around a sixth of them singletons.

The sequenced sample consisted of PBMCs or a T cell subset sorted from them (not recorded which). The clonotype was recovered from an adult woman who had mild COVID-19 (a few samples of this study predate the infection). Cell type and time point are not known. The V call is TRBV7-3, the J call TRBJ1-1, with 7 nucleotides matching TRBD1. The CDR3 DNA is TGTGCCAGCAGCTTAAACCCGACCGGGACAGCCATGAACACTGAAGCTTTCTTT. Translation gives CASSLNPTGTAMNTEAFF.